These T cell receptor beta chains were read from a single sample in a study of shared clonotypes between healthy human individuals. This table comes from immunoSEQ multiplex PCR, and its TCRdb copy is limited to in-frame clones, with some not included. The repertoire consists of approximately 95,000 clones, with 65% to 70% occurring once and the leading ten covering 45%. The sample comprised memory CD8+ T cells sorted from blood. The receptors stem from a man aged 30 to 39 in good health. CDR3s include the opening cysteine and the closing phenylalanine or tryptophan. The D gene is left open where the match is weak. Clone size is stated in some rows and not others, as once, few, many or a class when expanded.

v_call,d_call,clone_size,j_call,cdr3_nt,cdr3_aa
TRBV5-4,TRBD2,-,TRBJ2-1,TGTGCCAGCAGCCCTAGCGGGGGTCACAATGAGCAGTTCTTC,CASSPSGGHNEQFF
TRBV10-3,-,-,TRBJ2-7,TGTGCCATCAGTACCGACAGATACGAGCAGTACTTC,CAISTDRYEQYF
TRBV10-2,TRBD1,few,TRBJ2-7,TGCGCCACCGGACAGGAATTCTACGAGCAGTACTTC,CATGQEFYEQYF
TRBV7-6,-,-,TRBJ2-1,TGTGCCAGCAGCTTGGATCGTGGCGAATCCTACAATGAGCAGTTCTTC,CASSLDRGESYNEQFF
TRBV6-5,-,-,TRBJ2-1,TGTGCCAGCAGTTACCTCAATGAGCAGTTCTTC,CASSYLNEQFF
TRBV11-2,TRBD2,-,TRBJ2-5,TGTGCCAGCAGCTCCGGGGGACTAGCGGAGACCCAGTACTTC,CASSSGGLAETQYF
TRBV28,-,few,TRBJ2-7,TGTGCCAGCACTGGAGTCTCCTACGAGCAGTACTTC,CASTGVSYEQYF
TRBV5-4,TRBD2,-,TRBJ2-1,TGTGCCAGCAGCGGGGGACTAGCGGATATCGGCGATGAGCAGTTCTTC,CASSGGLADIGDEQFF
TRBV6-1,-,-,TRBJ2-7,TGTGCCAGCAGCAGGGACACCTCAACCTACGAGCAGTACTTC,CASSRDTSTYEQYF
TRBV19,TRBD1,-,TRBJ1-4,TGTGCCAGTACCTCGACAGGGGGCGGAGGAACTAATGAAAAACTGTTTTTT,CASTSTGGGGTNEKLFF
TRBV7-9,TRBD2,few,TRBJ2-1,TGTGCCAGCAGCTTAATGGGACTAGCGGACTACAATGAGCAGTTCTTC,CASSLMGLADYNEQFF
TRBV7-8,-,-,TRBJ1-2,TGTGCCAGCAGCCTAGGGGCAGCCGGCTATGGCTACACCTTC,CASSLGAAGYGYTF
TRBV28,-,many,TRBJ2-7,TGTGCCAGCAGTTTACTTACTTACGAGCAGTACTTC,CASSLLTYEQYF
TRBV11-2,-,-,TRBJ1-4,TGTGCCAGCAGAAACACGGACAAGGATGAAAAACTGTTTTTT,CASRNTDKDEKLFF
TRBV4-3,-,few,TRBJ2-7,TGCGCCAGCAGCTATCCCCGGGACGGAGAGCAGTACTTC,CASSYPRDGEQYF
TRBV9,-,few,TRBJ1-4,TGTGCCAGCAGCGTAGTCGCAACTCCTGCGGAAAAACTGTTTTTT,CASSVVATPAEKLFF
TRBV18,-,once,TRBJ1-4,TGTGCCAGCTCACCACGACCCGCCTCGGGGGCGACTAATGAAAAACTGTTTTTT,CASSPRPASGATNEKLFF
TRBV7-9,TRBD2,many,TRBJ2-4,TGTGCCAGCAGCTTACGGGGGGAGCACATTCAGTACTTC,CASSLRGEHIQYF
TRBV6-4,-,medium-sized,TRBJ2-3,TGTGCCAGCAGTGAAGTGTCGGGAGGCACAGATACGCAGTATTTT,CASSEVSGGTDTQYF
TRBV9,-,-,TRBJ1-3,TGTGCCAGCAGCGTGGGTTGGGGCAGAAACACCATATATTTT,CASSVGWGRNTIYF
TRBV7-6,TRBD1,-,TRBJ2-5,TGTGCCAGCAGAGAAGTGACAGGGGGCTTTGAGACCCAGTACTTC,CASREVTGGFETQYF
TRBV10-2,-,once,TRBJ2-7,TGCGCCAGCAGCGCCGGGACGGGACTCTACGAGCAGTACTTC,CASSAGTGLYEQYF
TRBV6-6,TRBD2,-,TRBJ2-7,TGTGCCAGCAGTTATGCGGGAGGGGCCTACGAGCAGTACTTC,CASSYAGGAYEQYF
TRBV5-1,TRBD1,-,TRBJ2-7,TGCGCCAGCAGGGTGACGACTGGGACAGTGATGTACGAGCAGTACTTC,CASRVTTGTVMYEQYF
TRBV2,TRBD2,-,TRBJ2-6,TGTGCCAGCAGTGACAGCGCTACTAGCGGGGTATCTGGGGCCAACGTCCTGACTTTC,CASSDSATSGVSGANVLTF
TRBV19,-,-,TRBJ2-1,TGTGCCAGTAGTATAGGAGGCGCAGGGACCACTATACCGGAGCAGTTCTTC,CASSIGGAGTTIPEQFF
TRBV4-1,TRBD2,-,TRBJ2-7,TGCGCCAGCAGCCCCCGCGGGGGGGCCTCCTACGAGCAGTACTTC,CASSPRGGASYEQYF
TRBV2,-,-,TRBJ1-4,TGTGCCAGCACCCTCGGACAGACAACTAATGAAAAACTGTTTTTT,CASTLGQTTNEKLFF
TRBV4-3,TRBD2,many,TRBJ2-1,TGCGCCAGCAGCCCCGGACTAGCGGGAGGCTACAATGAGCAGTTCTTC,CASSPGLAGGYNEQFF
TRBV27,-,-,TRBJ1-4,TGTGCCAGCAGTCCACGAAGGGGGTTTACTGAAAAACTGTTTTTT,CASSPRRGFTEKLFF
TRBV7-2,-,few,TRBJ2-4,TGTGCCAGCAGCTTAGATGCAGGTTTTAACATTCAGTACTTC,CASSLDAGFNIQYF
TRBV19,-,large,TRBJ2-1,TGTGCCAGTAACGGGGGAGAGGTCTACAATGAGCAGTTCTTC,CASNGGEVYNEQFF
TRBV4-3,-,-,TRBJ2-1,TGCGCCAGCAGCCAAGATTCCGGGGTTAATGAGCAGTTCTTC,CASSQDSGVNEQFF
TRBV5-8,-,few,TRBJ1-5,TGTGCCAGCAGCTTGGCTTATACGGGCGGTCTTAGCAATCAGCCCCAGCATTTT,CASSLAYTGGLSNQPQHF
TRBV5-1,-,-,TRBJ2-1,TGCGCCAGCAGCAGGAGAGGCTACAATGAGCAGTTCTTC,CASSRRGYNEQFF
TRBV5-1,-,-,TRBJ1-2,TGCGCCAGCAGCGATGGGGCGCCGAATTTCTATGGCTACACCTTC,CASSDGAPNFYGYTF
TRBV18,-,-,TRBJ1-1,TGTGCCAGCTCACCGCCTTCGACGGCTGAAGCTTTCTTT,CASSPPSTAEAFF
TRBV19,-,-,TRBJ2-7,TGTGCCAGTAGTCGCCGGGACTTTGGGTGGGAGCAGTACTTC,CASSRRDFGWEQYF
TRBV28,-,-,TRBJ2-7,TGTGCCAGCAACCGACTAGGGCCCTCCTACGAGCAGTACTTC,CASNRLGPSYEQYF
TRBV19,TRBD2,few,TRBJ2-1,TGTGCCAGTAGATTCGCGGGAGGTCACTACAATGAGCAGTTCTTC,CASRFAGGHYNEQFF
TRBV7-8,-,many,TRBJ1-5,TGTGCCAGCAGCCGGGGGGGGGAGCCCCAGCATTTT,CASSRGGEPQHF
TRBV5-1,TRBD1,-,TRBJ2-7,TGCGCCAGCAGCTATGGGACAGGGTTTTACGAGCAGTACTTC,CASSYGTGFYEQYF
TRBV2,-,few,TRBJ2-1,TGTGCCAAACTATCAGGGTTAAGCTCCTACAATGAGCAGTTCTTC,CAKLSGLSSYNEQFF
TRBV27,TRBD2,-,TRBJ2-7,TGTGCCAGCAGTTTGTACACCACCCTAGCGGGCGCCTACGAGCAGTACTTC,CASSLYTTLAGAYEQYF
TRBV7-2,-,-,TRBJ2-1,TGTGCCAGCAGCTCCCTGGGCTTCACCTACAATGAGCAGTTCTTC,CASSSLGFTYNEQFF
TRBV9,-,-,TRBJ1-5,TGTGCCAGCAGCGTAGGGGGAGTGGGGAACAATCAGCCCCAGCATTTT,CASSVGGVGNNQPQHF
TRBV4-1,-,-,TRBJ2-3,TGCGCCAGCAGCCAAGAAGGGATCGGGACAGATACGCAGTATTTT,CASSQEGIGTDTQYF
TRBV5-1,TRBD1,-,TRBJ2-7,TGCGCCAGCAGCTCGGACAGGCAGCGCGAGCAGTACTTC,CASSSDRQREQYF
TRBV4-3,-,once,TRBJ2-3,TGCGCCAGCAGCCAGGAAGAGGGTCGGGCGGTAGATACGCAGTATTTT,CASSQEEGRAVDTQYF
TRBV28,-,few,TRBJ2-1,TGTGCCAGCAGTTTATATCTCCTCAAGGGGGAGGGCCTCAATGAGCAGTTCTTC,CASSLYLLKGEGLNEQFF
TRBV7-6,-,-,TRBJ2-2,TGTGCCAGCAGCTTACGCGGAGACGACACCGGGGAGCTGTTTTTT,CASSLRGDDTGELFF
TRBV7-9,TRBD2,few,TRBJ2-1,TGTGCCAGCAGCTCGTGGACTAGCGGCCCGCACAATGAGCAGTTCTTC,CASSSWTSGPHNEQFF